These 15 T cell receptor beta chains share one sample of origin, sequenced in a study of blood T cells in healthy people across ages. For the second PCR, which ran for about 6 to 12 cycles, a sample-barcoded 5' primer and a J-beta primer mix were used. TCRdb recomputed calls from the 5' RACE reads with MiXCR, one row per CDR3 protein. Of hundreds of thousands of distinct CDR3 sequences listed, around 20% are singletons. Sequencing used blood. All receptors come from a man between 65 and 85 years old in good health.

In this sample, this clonotype turned up a few times. V and J are TRBV6-5 and TRBJ2-5; 7 positions match TRBD1. The J call could be wrong; TRBJ2-1 is a better fit for the DNA end. The CDR3 length is 14 residues. Germline values: CDR1 MNHEY, CDR2 SVGAGI. CDR3: CASSYRDRNNEQFF. The CDR3 DNA follows: TGTGCCAGCAGTTACCGGGACAGAAACAATGAGCAGTTCTTC.

V and J are TRBV20-1 and TRBJ2-5, with a weak D call TRBD2 (6 bases). Germline values: CDR1 DFQATT, CDR2 SNEGSKA (reference sequence). V was clipped by 5 bases and J by 1 base, with 8 bases between them. The CDR3 consists of 12 residues. In DNA, the CDR3 is TGCAGTGCTCTGACTAGCCAAGAGACCCAGTACTTC. Protein: CSALTSQETQYF.

This clonotype was found a few times. This chain joins TRBV3-1 and TRBJ2-5, with a possible D match to TRBD2 (5 bases). Trimming stripped 1 base from V and 5 bases from J, with 14 bases between. Germline CDR1 is LGHDT and CDR2 is YNNKEL (reference sequence). CDR3 length: 15 residues. CDR3 DNA sequence: TGTGCCAGCAGCCAAGTGGAGACCCCGGGGGAGACCCAGTACTTC. It is translated as CASSQVETPGETQYF.

The rearrangement joins TRBV7-2 to TRBJ2-3; a weak D match, TRBD2 (5 bases). This CDR3 has 16 residues. With 5 bases removed from V and 2 bases from J, the gap between germline ends came to 17 bases. Per germline, CDR1 SGHTA and CDR2 FQGNSA. CDR3 in amino acids: CASSRSGLPYTDTQYF. CDR3 DNA: TGTGCCAGCAGCAGAAGCGGTCTTCCCTACACAGATACGCAGTATTTT.

The chain's CDR3 is CASRSMTGEFKSPLHF. As DNA, the CDR3 is TGTGCCAGCAGATCGATGACAGGGGAATTCAAATCACCCCTCCACTTT. The V call is TRBV7-3, the J call TRBJ1-6, with 8 bases aligning to TRBD1. The CDR3 covers 16 residues. CDR1 is SGHTA, CDR2 FQGTGA, per germline. Trimming at V came to 6 bases and at J to 10 bases, leaving 14 bases not matched to a gene.

The rearrangement links TRBV7-9 to TRBJ2-3; the match to TRBD2 covers 7 bases. This CDR3 region has 17 residues. Germline CDR1 and CDR2: SEHNR and FQNEAQ (reference sequence). V lost 0 bases to trimming and J lost 2 bases; unmatched junction nucleotides: 8. Here the CDR3 DNA reads TGTGCCAGCAGCTTAGCGCACGGCGGGAGAGACACAGATACGCAGTATTTT. It codes for CASSLAHGGRDTDTQYF.

A note on this clonotype: A junction boundary mismatches the germline segment, possibly from a read error. The chain combines TRBV27 with TRBJ2-7; D not certain. Per the germline V gene, CDR1 is MNHEY and CDR2 is SMNVEV (reference sequence). This CDR3 contains 12 residues. The CDR3 DNA sequence: TGTGCCAGCAGAACAACTTCCTGCGAGCAGTACTTC. Protein: CASRTTSCEQYF.

The genes are TRBV28 and TRBJ2-3, with a tentative D call TRBD1 (6 bases). Germline loops: CDR1 MDHEN, CDR2 SYDVKM. Trimming stripped 6 bases from V and 3 bases from J, with 16 bases between. CDR3 length: 15 amino acids. CDR3 residues: CASRQITGKTDTQYF. The CDR3 DNA is TGTGCCAGCAGACAAATCACAGGGAAGACAGATACGCAGTATTTT.

Regarding this clonotype: A single base separates this from a much larger clone, so it may be a read error. The chain links TRBV3-1 to TRBJ2-1; D unclear. With 3 bases removed from V and 0 bases from J, the gap between germline ends came to 0 bases. CDR3 size: 12 residues. Germline assignment: CDR1 LGHDT and CDR2 YNNKEL (reference sequence). The CDR3 is CASSHSYNEQFF. The CDR3 nucleotides read TGTGCCAGCAGCCACTCCTACAATGAGCAGTTCTTC.

This clonotype was found a few times. The chain couples TRBV5-1 to TRBJ1-1; D uncertain. The CDR3 covers 13 residues. Deletions cut 0 bases from V and 7 bases from J, with 10 bases between. Looked up from germline, CDR1 is SGHRS and CDR2 is YFSETQ. The CDR3: CASSLGTLNEAFF. In nucleotides, the CDR3 is TGCGCCAGCAGCTTGGGGACCCTTAATGAAGCTTTCTTT.

The rearrangement joins TRBV25-1 to TRBJ1-2, with unresolved D. CDR1 MGHDK and CDR2 SYGVNS come from the germline V gene. CDR3 size: 12 residues. V lost 4 bases, J lost 7 bases, and 10 bases lay in between. This chain's CDR3 is CASSGTGLGYTF. For the CDR3, the DNA is TGTGCCAGCAGTGGGACTGGTCTTGGCTACACCTTC.

This clonotype has just a few counts. The rearrangement joins TRBV20-1 to TRBJ2-4; 8 nucleotides align to TRBD2. CDR3 size: 13 residues. From germline, CDR1 is DFQATT and CDR2 SNEGSKA (reference sequence). V shed 7 bases, J shed 7 bases, and the junction held 9 bases outside the gene matches. The CDR3 here is CSVPDGTRNIQYF. DNA for the CDR3: TGCAGTGTCCCAGACGGGACTAGGAACATTCAGTACTTC.

In this sample, this clonotype turned up a few times. The chain is built from TRBV6-2 or TRBV6-3 and TRBJ2-3, with D uncertain. This CDR3 has 13 residues. The V gene's germline CDR1 is MNHEY and CDR2 SVGEGT. Trimming left V 3 bases short and J 7 bases short, with 11 bases between. The CDR3 sequence: CASSYGLSHTQYF. The CDR3 bases are TGTGCCAGCAGTTATGGCCTCTCTCATACGCAGTATTTT.

In this sample, this clonotype turned up a few times. The rearrangement joins TRBV19 to TRBJ2-7, with 12 bases identical to TRBD2. The germline gives CDR1 LNHDA, CDR2 SQIVND (reference sequence). The trim removed 5 bases at V and 7 bases at J, leaving 9 bases unmatched. The CDR3 spans 15 residues. CDR3 residues: CASSALAGGSVEQYF. The CDR3 DNA follows: TGTGCCAGTAGTGCACTAGCGGGAGGATCGGTTGAGCAGTACTTC.

This chain connects TRBV7-9 to TRBJ2-4; D perhaps matches TRBD1 (6 bases). CDR1 is SEHNR and CDR2 is FQNEAQ in the germline V gene (reference sequence). V lost 5 bases, J lost 4 bases, and 12 bases lay in between. There are 14 residues in the CDR3. CDR3 sequence (DNA): TGTGCCAGCAGCCCTAGTGGGACAAAAAACATTCAGTACTTC. Protein sequence: CASSPSGTKNIQYF.